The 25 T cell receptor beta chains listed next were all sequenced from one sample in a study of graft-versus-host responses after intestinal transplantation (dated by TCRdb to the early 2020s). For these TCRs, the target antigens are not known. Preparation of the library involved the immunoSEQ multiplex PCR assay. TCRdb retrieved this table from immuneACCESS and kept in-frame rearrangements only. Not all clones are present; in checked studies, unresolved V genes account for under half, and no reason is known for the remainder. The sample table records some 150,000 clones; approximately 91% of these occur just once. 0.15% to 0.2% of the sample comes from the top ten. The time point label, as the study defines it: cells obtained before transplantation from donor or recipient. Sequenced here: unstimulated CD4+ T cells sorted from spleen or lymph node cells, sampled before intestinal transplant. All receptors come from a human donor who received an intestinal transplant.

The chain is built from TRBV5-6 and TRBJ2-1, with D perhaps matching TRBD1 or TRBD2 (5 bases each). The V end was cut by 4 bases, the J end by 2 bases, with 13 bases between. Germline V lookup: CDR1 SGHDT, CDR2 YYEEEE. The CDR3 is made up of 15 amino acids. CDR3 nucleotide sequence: TGTGCCAGCAGCATCGGGACGGAAACCTACAATGAGCAGTTCTTC. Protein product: CASSIGTETYNEQFF. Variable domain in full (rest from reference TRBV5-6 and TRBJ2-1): DAGVTQSPTHLIKTRGQQVTLRCSPKSGHDTVSWYQQALGQGPQFIFQYYEEEERQRGNFPDRFSGHQFPNYSSELNVNALLLGDSALYLCASSIGTETYNEQFFGPGTRLTVL.

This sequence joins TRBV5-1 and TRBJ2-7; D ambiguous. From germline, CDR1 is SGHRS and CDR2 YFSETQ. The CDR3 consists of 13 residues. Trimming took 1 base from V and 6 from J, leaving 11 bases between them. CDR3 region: CASSLTSPLEQYF. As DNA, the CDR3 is TGCGCCAGCAGCTTGACCAGTCCTCTCGAGCAGTACTTC.

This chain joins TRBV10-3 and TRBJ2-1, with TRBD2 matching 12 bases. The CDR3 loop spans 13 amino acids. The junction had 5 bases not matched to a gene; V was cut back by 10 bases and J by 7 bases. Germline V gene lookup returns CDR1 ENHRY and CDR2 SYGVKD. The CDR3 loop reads CASGLAGINEQFF. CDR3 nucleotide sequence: TGTGCCAGTGGACTAGCGGGAATAAATGAGCAGTTCTTC.

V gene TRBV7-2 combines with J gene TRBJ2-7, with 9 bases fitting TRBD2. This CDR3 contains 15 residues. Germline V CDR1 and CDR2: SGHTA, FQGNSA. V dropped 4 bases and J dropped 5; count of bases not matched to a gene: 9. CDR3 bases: TGTGCCAGCAGCTCCATCAGTAGCGGGAGCAACGAGCAGTACTTC. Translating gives CASSSISSGSNEQYF.

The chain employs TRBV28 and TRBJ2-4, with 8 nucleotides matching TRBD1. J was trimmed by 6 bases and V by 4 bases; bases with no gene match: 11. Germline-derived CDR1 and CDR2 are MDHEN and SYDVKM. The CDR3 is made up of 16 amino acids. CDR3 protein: CASSSAQGAVLNIQYF. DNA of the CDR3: TGTGCCAGCAGTTCTGCCCAGGGGGCGGTTTTAAACATTCAGTACTTC.

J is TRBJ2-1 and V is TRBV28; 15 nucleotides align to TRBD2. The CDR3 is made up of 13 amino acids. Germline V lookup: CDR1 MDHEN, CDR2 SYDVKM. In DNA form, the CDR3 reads TGTGAAACCGGGACTAGCGGGAGGAATGAGCAGTTCTTC. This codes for CETGTSGRNEQFF. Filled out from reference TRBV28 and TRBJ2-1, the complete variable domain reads DVKVTQSSRYLVKRTGEKVFLECVQDMDHENMFWYRQDPGLGLRLIYFSYDVKMKEKGDIPEGYSVSREKKERFSLILESASTNQTSMYLCETGTSGRNEQFFGPGTRLTVL.

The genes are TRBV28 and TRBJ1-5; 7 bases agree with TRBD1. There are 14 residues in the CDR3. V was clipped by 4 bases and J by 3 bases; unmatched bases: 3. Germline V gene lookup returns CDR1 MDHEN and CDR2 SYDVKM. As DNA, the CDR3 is TGTGCCAGCAGTTCAGGACAGGCCAATCAGCCCCAGCATTTT. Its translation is CASSSGQANQPQHF.

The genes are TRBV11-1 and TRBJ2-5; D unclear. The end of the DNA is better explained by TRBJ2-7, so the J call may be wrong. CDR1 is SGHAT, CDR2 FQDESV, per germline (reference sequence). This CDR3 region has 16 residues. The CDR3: CASSLREPGLAYEQYF. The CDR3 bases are TGTGCCAGCAGCTTAAGGGAACCGGGCCTTGCCTACGAGCAGTACTTC.

The CDR3 DNA follows: TGTGCCAGCAGCTCTCTGGTAGCGGGACCCAACAATGAGCAGTTCTTC. As protein: CASSSLVAGPNNEQFF. The V gene is TRBV7-3, the J gene TRBJ2-1, with 8 bases fitting TRBD2. Germline loops: CDR1 SGHTA, CDR2 FQGTGA. Germline trimming cut 4 bases from V and 5 bases from J; bases unmatched to any gene: 10. The CDR3 is 16 amino acids.

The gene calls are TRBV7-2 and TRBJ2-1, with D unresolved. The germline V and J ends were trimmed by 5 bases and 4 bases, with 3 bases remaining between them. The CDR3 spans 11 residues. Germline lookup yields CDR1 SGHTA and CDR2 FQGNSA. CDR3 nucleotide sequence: TGTGCCAGCAGCCCTTACAATGAGCAGTTCTTC. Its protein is CASSPYNEQFF.

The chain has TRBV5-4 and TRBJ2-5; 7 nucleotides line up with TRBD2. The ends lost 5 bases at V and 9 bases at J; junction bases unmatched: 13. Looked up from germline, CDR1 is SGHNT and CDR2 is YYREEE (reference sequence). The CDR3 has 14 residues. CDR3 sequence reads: CASRPGRGRGAQYF. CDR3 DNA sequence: TGTGCCAGCAGACCCGGCCGGGGCCGGGGGGCCCAGTACTTC.

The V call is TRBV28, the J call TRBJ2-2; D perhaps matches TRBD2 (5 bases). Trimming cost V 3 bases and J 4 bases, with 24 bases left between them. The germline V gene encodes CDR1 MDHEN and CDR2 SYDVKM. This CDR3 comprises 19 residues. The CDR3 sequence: CASSFSFGIPLLPTGELFF. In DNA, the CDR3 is TGTGCCAGCAGTTTTTCCTTCGGGATTCCCCTCCTACCCACCGGGGAGCTGTTTTTT.

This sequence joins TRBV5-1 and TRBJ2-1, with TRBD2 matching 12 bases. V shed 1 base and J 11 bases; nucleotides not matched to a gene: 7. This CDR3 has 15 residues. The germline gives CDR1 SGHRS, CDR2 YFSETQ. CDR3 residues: CASSLSLAGGIQQFF. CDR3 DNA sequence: TGCGCCAGCAGCTTGTCCCTAGCGGGAGGGATTCAGCAGTTCTTC. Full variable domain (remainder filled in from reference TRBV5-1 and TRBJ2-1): KAGVTQTPRYLIKTRGQQVTLSCSPISGHRSVSWYQQTPGQGLQFLFEYFSETQRNKGNFPGRFSGRQFSNSRSEMNVSTLELGDSALYLCASSLSLAGGIQQFFGPGTRLTVL.

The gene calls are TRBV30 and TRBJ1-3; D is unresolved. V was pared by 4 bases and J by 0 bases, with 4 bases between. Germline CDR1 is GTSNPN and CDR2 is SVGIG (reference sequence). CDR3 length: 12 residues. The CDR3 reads CAWTFSGNTIYF. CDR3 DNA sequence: TGTGCCTGGACTTTCTCTGGAAACACCATATATTTT.

CDR3 sequence (DNA): TGTGCCAGCAGTCCAGCTGGGGGGCAGGTAGATACGCAGTATTTT. It translates to CASSPAGGQVDTQYF. This chain connects TRBV28 to TRBJ2-3; D may match TRBD1 or TRBD2 (6 bases each). Germline CDR1 is MDHEN and CDR2 is SYDVKM. The CDR3 is made up of 15 amino acids. The V and J ends lost 5 bases and 5 bases respectively, with 17 bases between them.

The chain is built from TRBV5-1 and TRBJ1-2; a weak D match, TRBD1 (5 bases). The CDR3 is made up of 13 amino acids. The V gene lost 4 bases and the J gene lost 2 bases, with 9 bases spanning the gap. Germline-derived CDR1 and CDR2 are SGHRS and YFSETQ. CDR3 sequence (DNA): TGCGCCAGCAGCGTGGGACCAAACTATGGCTACACCTTC. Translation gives CASSVGPNYGYTF. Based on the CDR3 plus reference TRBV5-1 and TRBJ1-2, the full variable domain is KAGVTQTPRYLIKTRGQQVTLSCSPISGHRSVSWYQQTPGQGLQFLFEYFSETQRNKGNFPGRFSGRQFSNSRSEMNVSTLELGDSALYLCASSVGPNYGYTFGSGTRLTVV.

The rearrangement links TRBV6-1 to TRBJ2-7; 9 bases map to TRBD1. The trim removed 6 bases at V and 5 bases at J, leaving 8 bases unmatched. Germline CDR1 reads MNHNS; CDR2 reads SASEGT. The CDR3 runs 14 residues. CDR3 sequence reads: CASSGGQGGHEQYF. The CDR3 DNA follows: TGTGCCAGCAGCGGGGGACAGGGCGGCCACGAGCAGTACTTC.

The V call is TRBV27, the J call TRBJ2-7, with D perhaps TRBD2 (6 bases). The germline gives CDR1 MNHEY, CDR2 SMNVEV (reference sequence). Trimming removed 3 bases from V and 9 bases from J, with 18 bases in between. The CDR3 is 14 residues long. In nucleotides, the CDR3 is TGTGCCAGCAGTTTCGGCAGGGAGGAATTAGGGCAGTACTTC. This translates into CASSFGREELGQYF.

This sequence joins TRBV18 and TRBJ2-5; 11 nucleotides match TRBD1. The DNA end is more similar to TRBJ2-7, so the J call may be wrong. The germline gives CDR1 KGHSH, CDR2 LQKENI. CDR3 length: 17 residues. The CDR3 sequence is CASSPLFWTGGRSEQYF. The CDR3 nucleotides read TGTGCCAGCTCACCACTTTTTTGGACAGGGGGCAGGAGCGAGCAGTACTTC.

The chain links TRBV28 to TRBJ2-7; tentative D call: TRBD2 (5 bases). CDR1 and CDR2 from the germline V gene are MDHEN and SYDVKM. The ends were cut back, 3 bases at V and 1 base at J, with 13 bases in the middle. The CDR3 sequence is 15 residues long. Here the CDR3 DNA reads TGTGCCAGCAGTTTGTGGAGGAATCCATCCTACGAGCAGTACTTC. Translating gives CASSLWRNPSYEQYF.

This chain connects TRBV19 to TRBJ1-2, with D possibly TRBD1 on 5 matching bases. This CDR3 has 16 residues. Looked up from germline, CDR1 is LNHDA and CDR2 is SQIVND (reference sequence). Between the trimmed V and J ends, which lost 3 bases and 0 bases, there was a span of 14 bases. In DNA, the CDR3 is TGTGCCAGTAGTATCGCGTTTAAGACAGCTAACTATGGCTACACCTTC. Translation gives CASSIAFKTANYGYTF.

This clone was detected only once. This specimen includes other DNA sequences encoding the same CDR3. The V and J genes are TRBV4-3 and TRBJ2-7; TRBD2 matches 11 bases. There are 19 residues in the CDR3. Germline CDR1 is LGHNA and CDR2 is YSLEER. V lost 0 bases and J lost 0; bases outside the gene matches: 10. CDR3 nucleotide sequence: TGCGCCAGCAGCCAAGATGAGGGTAGCGGGAGGGACAGCTCCTACGAGCAGTACTTC. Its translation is CASSQDEGSGRDSSYEQYF.

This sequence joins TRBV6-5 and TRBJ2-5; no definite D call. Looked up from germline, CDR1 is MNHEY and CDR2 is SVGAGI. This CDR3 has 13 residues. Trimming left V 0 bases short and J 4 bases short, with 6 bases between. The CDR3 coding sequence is TGTGCCAGCAGTTACTCAGGCCCAGAGACCCAGTACTTC. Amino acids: CASSYSGPETQYF.

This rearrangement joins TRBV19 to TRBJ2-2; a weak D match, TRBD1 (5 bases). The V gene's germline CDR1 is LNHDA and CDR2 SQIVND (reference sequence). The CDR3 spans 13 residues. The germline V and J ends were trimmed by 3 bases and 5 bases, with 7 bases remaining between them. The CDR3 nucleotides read TGTGCCAGTAGTATGTCAGGGACCGGGGAGCTGTTTTTT. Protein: CASSMSGTGELFF.

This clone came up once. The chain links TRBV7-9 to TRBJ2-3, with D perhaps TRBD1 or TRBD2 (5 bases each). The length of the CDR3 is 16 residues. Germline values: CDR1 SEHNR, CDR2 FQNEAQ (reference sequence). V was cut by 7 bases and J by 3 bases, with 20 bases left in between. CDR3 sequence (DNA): TGTGCCAGCAACGGTCCTATGGGGGTGGCTACAGATACGCAGTATTTT. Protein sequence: CASNGPMGVATDTQYF. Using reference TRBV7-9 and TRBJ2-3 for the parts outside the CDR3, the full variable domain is DTGVSQNPRHKITKRGQNVTFRCDPISEHNRLYWYRQTLGQGPEFLTYFQNEAQLEKSRLLSDRFSAERPKGSFSTLEIQRTEQGDSAMYLCASNGPMGVATDTQYFGPGTRLTVL.